Following are 19 T cell receptor beta chains from one sample sequenced in a study of T cell responses to AZD1222 COVID-19 vaccine. TCRdb keeps only in-frame clones here, not all; method: immunoSEQ multiplex PCR. Here the sample spans around 85,000 clones, roughly 90% being singletons. The sample consisted of peripheral blood, taken 28 days after the second AZD1222 dose. Receptors were obtained from an adult who received the AZD1222 COVID-19 vaccine.

The chain combines TRBV13 with TRBJ2-7; D could derive from TRBD1 or TRBD2 (5 bases each). The length of the CDR3 is 15 residues. Trimming removed 3 bases from V and 6 bases from J, with 18 bases in between. Per germline, CDR1 PRHDT and CDR2 FYEKMQ (reference sequence). CDR3 nucleotides: TGTGCCAGCAGCTTGAGACAGCGGATGGGCCCCGAGCAGTACTTC. It is translated as CASSLRQRMGPEQYF.

This chain uses TRBV5-6 with TRBJ1-5, with 9 bases aligning to TRBD1. The V gene end was trimmed by 2 bases and the J gene end by 6 bases; junction bases not matched to a gene: 9. This CDR3 has 16 residues. Germline assignment: CDR1 SGHDT and CDR2 YYEEEE. The CDR3, as DNA: TGTGCCAGCAGCTTTCGTCGACAGGGGGTAACTCAGCCCCAGCATTTT. As protein: CASSFRRQGVTQPQHF.

The chain employs TRBV29-1 and TRBJ1-1; 7 bases align to TRBD1. V shed 3 bases, J shed 11 bases, and the junction held 12 bases outside the gene matches. This CDR3 is 13 amino acids long. Per the germline V gene, CDR1 is SQVTM and CDR2 is ANQGSEA. DNA for the CDR3: TGCAGCGTTGAGGGACAGTCCTTACTTCGGGCTTTCTTT. Amino acids: CSVEGQSLLRAFF.

The chain is built from TRBV7-9 and TRBJ1-5; D unclear. In germline, CDR1 is SEHNR, CDR2 FQNEAQ (reference sequence). The CDR3 contains 13 residues. V was shortened by 3 bases and J by 5 bases, with 8 bases between the two germline ends. CDR3 protein: CASSFLQDQPQHF. In DNA form, the CDR3 reads TGTGCCAGCAGCTTCCTTCAGGATCAGCCCCAGCATTTT.

The chain is built from TRBV28 and TRBJ1-2; D is unresolved. The CDR3 is 15 residues long. Germline values: CDR1 MDHEN, CDR2 SYDVKM. V lost 5 bases to trimming and J lost 0 bases, with 13 bases between them. This CDR3 reads CASSPPNRANYGYTF. In nucleotides, the CDR3 is TGTGCCAGCAGTCCCCCAAACCGAGCTAACTATGGCTACACCTTC.

This clone was seen once. The rearrangement joins TRBV28 to TRBJ1-4; 7 nucleotides agree with TRBD1. The CDR3 runs 15 residues. V shed 10 bases, J shed 11 bases, and the junction held 19 bases outside the gene matches. The V gene's germline CDR1 is MDHEN and CDR2 SYDVKM. CDR3 bases: TGTGCCACAAAACAGGGGAGGACCGTGCAGGGGAAACTGTTTTTT. Translating gives CATKQGRTVQGKLFF.

Here the CDR3 DNA reads TGCGCCAGCAGCCAAGGTCGGGGCGGGAAGAAATCCTACGAGCAGTACTTC. It encodes CASSQGRGGKKSYEQYF. The chain uses TRBV4-1 and TRBJ2-7, with D maybe TRBD2 (6 bases). CDR1 and CDR2 (germline): MGHRA, YSYEKL. This CDR3 contains 17 residues. The V end lost 1 base, the J end lost 1 base, and 17 bases lay between the germline ends.

The chain links TRBV6-5 to TRBJ2-5; D unclear. The CDR3 has 12 residues. Between the trimmed V and J ends, which lost 2 bases and 5 bases, there was a span of 6 bases. From germline, CDR1 is MNHEY and CDR2 SVGAGI. The CDR3: CASSYEGETQYF. The CDR3 nucleotides are TGTGCCAGCAGTTACGAAGGGGAGACCCAGTACTTC.

The chain carries TRBV9 and TRBJ1-5; TRBD1 is a possible D gene (5 bases). The germline CDR1 and CDR2 sequences are SGDLS and YYNGEE. V shed 0 bases and J shed 3 bases, with 10 bases lying between them. This CDR3 has 15 amino acids. The CDR3 DNA reads TGTGCCAGCAGCGTAGGGGGGTCCGACAATCAGCCCCAGCATTTT. Its protein product is CASSVGGSDNQPQHF.

In its sample, this clone was seen a few times. This chain joins TRBV6-5 and TRBJ1-1; no firm D call. CDR3 length: 14 residues. Germline assignment: CDR1 MNHEY and CDR2 SVGAGI. The V end lost 2 bases, the J end lost 4 bases, and 11 bases lay between the germline ends. The CDR3 region has the DNA TGTGCCAGCAGTTACCAACAGCTACCCACTGAAGCTTTCTTT. Translating gives CASSYQQLPTEAFF.

This chain uses TRBV5-5 with TRBJ2-7; the D gene could be TRBD1 or TRBD2 (5 bases each). This CDR3 has 15 amino acids. CDR1 is SGHKS, CDR2 YYEKEE, per germline (reference sequence). V was trimmed by 7 bases and J by 0 bases, leaving 17 bases between them. CDR3: CASGDLWGNSYEQYF. The CDR3 DNA reads as TGTGCCAGCGGAGACCTGTGGGGGAACTCCTACGAGCAGTACTTC.

The chain employs TRBV18 and TRBJ1-6; TRBD1 might be the D (5 bases). Between the trimmed V and J ends, which lost 3 bases and 7 bases, there was a span of 7 bases. The CDR3 length is 13 residues. The V gene's germline CDR1 is KGHSH and CDR2 LQKENI. The CDR3 DNA sequence: TGTGCCAGCTCACCGGGGCAGAATTCACCCCTCCACTTT. Translated, it gives CASSPGQNSPLHF. Using reference TRBV18 and TRBJ1-6 for the parts outside the CDR3, the full variable domain is NAGVMQNPRHLVRRRGQEARLRCSPMKGHSHVYWYRQLPEEGLKFMVYLQKENIIDESGMPKERFSAEFPKEGPSILRIQQVVRGDSAAYFCASSPGQNSPLHFGNGTRLTVT.

This chain uses TRBV7-9 with TRBJ2-3; TRBD2 matches 9 bases. The CDR3 runs to 15 residues. CDR1 and CDR2 (germline): SEHNR, FQNEAQ (reference sequence). The trim removed 5 bases at V and 1 base at J, leaving 4 bases unmatched. CDR3: CASSLLAGGTDTQYF. The CDR3 region has the DNA TGTGCCAGCAGCCTGTTAGCGGGGGGCACAGATACGCAGTATTTT.

The rearrangement joins TRBV7-6 to TRBJ2-3; D remains unclear. Per the germline V gene, CDR1 is SGHVS and CDR2 is FNYEAQ. The CDR3 runs 14 residues. V lost 5 bases, J lost 1 base, and 10 bases lay in between. The CDR3 coding sequence is TGTGCCAGCAGCCTACGAAGGCGCACAGATACGCAGTATTTT. Residues: CASSLRRRTDTQYF. The full variable domain, completed using reference TRBV7-6 and TRBJ2-3, is GAGVSQSPRYKVTKRGQDVALRCDPISGHVSLYWYRQALGQGPEFLTYFNYEAQQDKSGLPNDRFSAERPEGSISTLTIQRTEQRDSAMYRCASSLRRRTDTQYFGPGTRLTVL.

Only a few counts were recorded for this clone. The rearrangement uses TRBV3-1 (or the pseudogene TRBV3-2) and TRBJ1-4, with D possibly being TRBD1 (5 bases). Trimming took off 2 bases at V and 2 bases at J, with 12 bases between the two ends. Germline V CDR1 and CDR2: LGHDT, YNNKEL (reference sequence). The CDR3 spans 16 residues. This chain's CDR3 is CASSQLGGATNEKLFF. The CDR3 bases are TGTGCCAGCAGCCAACTCGGGGGAGCGACTAATGAAAAACTGTTTTTT.

The chain combines TRBV27 with TRBJ1-1, with D possibly matching TRBD1 (5 bases). Trimming pared 6 bases from V and 2 bases from J, leaving 13 bases between. Germline CDR1 MNHEY, CDR2 SMNVEV (reference sequence). The CDR3 totals 14 residues. CDR3 amino acids: CASRRQGSNTEAFF. In DNA form, the CDR3 reads TGTGCCAGCAGACGTCAGGGATCTAACACTGAAGCTTTCTTT.

This clone was counted a few times. This sequence joins TRBV18 and TRBJ1-5; D gene ambiguous. The CDR3 length is 13 residues. V lost 2 bases to trimming and J lost 0 bases, with 2 bases between them. Per the germline V gene, CDR1 is KGHSH and CDR2 is LQKENI. CDR3 protein: CASSPGSNQPQHF. The CDR3 DNA reads TGTGCCAGCTCACCAGGTAGCAATCAGCCCCAGCATTTT.

This clone was seen once. The J gene is TRBJ1-5, the V gene TRBV19; TRBD1 might be the D (5 bases). The CDR3 has 15 amino acids. Trimming shortened V by 5 bases and J by 2 bases, and 13 bases separated the two germline ends. Per germline, CDR1 LNHDA and CDR2 SQIVND (reference sequence). In DNA, the CDR3 is TGTGCCAGTAGTGGGGCAGGACGAGGCAATCAGCCCCAGCATTTT. It yields the protein CASSGAGRGNQPQHF.

The V call is TRBV18, the J call TRBJ2-3; D tentatively fits TRBD1 or TRBD2 (6 bases each). The V gene lost 3 bases and the J gene lost 2 bases, with 12 bases spanning the gap. The CDR3 length is 15 residues. CDR1 is KGHSH and CDR2 is LQKENI in the germline V gene. The CDR3 bases are TGTGCCAGCTCACCGCCGGGGGCCAACACAGATACGCAGTATTTT. It specifies CASSPPGANTDTQYF. Full variable domain (outside the CDR3, taken from reference TRBV18 and TRBJ2-3): NAGVMQNPRHLVRRRGQEARLRCSPMKGHSHVYWYRQLPEEGLKFMVYLQKENIIDESGMPKERFSAEFPKEGPSILRIQQVVRGDSAAYFCASSPPGANTDTQYFGPGTRLTVL.